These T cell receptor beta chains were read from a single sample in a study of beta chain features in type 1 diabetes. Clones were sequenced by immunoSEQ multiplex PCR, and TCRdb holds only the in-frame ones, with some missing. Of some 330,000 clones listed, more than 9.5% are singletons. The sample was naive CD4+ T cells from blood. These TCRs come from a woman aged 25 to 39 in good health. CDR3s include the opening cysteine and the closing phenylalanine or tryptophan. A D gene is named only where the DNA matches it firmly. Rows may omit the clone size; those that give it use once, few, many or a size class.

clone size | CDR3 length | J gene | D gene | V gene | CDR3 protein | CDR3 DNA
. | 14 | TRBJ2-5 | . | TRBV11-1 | CASSFWARGETQYF | TGTGCCAGCAGCTTTTGGGCTAGGGGGGAGACCCAGTACTTC
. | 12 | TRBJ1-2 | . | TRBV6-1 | CASSGQGYGYTF | TGTGCCAGCAGTGGGCAGGGTTATGGCTACACCTTC
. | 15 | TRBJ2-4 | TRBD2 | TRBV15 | CATSRDSGSGDIQYF | TGTGCCACCAGCAGAGACAGCGGGAGCGGGGACATTCAGTACTTC
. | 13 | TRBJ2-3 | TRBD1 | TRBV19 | CASRTGSTDTQYF | TGTGCCTCAAGGACAGGTTCCACAGATACGCAGTATTTT
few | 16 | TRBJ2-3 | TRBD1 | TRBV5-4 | CASSVAVGTGTDTQYF | TGTGCCAGCAGCGTAGCGGTCGGGACAGGAACAGATACGCAGTATTTT
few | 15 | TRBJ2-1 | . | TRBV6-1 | CASSDRRRGSAEQFF | TGTGCCAGCAGTGACCGTAGGCGGGGCTCGGCTGAGCAGTTCTTC
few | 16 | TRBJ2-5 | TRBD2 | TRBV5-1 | CASSDGRLAGEETQYF | TGCGCCAGCAGCGATGGTCGACTAGCGGGAGAGGAGACCCAGTACTTC
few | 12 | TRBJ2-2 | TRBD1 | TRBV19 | CASSIRDRLMFF | TGTGCCAGTAGTATAAGGGACAGGCTTATGTTTTTT
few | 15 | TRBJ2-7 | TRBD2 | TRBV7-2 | CASSLGAGAVYEQYF | TGTGCCAGCAGCTTAGGGGCGGGAGCGGTCTACGAGCAGTACTTC
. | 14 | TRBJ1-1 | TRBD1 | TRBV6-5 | CASSYRGRNTEAFF | TGTGCCAGCAGTTATAGGGGGCGGAACACTGAAGCTTTCTTT
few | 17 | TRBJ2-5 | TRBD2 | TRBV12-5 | CASGLGRLAGGEETQYF | TGTGCTAGTGGTTTGGGACGTCTAGCGGGAGGGGAGGAGACCCAGTACTTC
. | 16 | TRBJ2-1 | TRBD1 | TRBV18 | CASSPGTGGISNEQFF | TGTGCCAGCTCACCAGGGACAGGGGGAATAAGCAATGAGCAGTTCTTC
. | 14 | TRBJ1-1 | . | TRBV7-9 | CASSLTGTNTEAFF | TGTGCCAGCAGCTTGACGGGAACGAACACTGAAGCTTTCTTT
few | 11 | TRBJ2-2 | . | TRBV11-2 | CASKFLGELFF | TGTGCCAGCAAATTTCTCGGGGAGCTGTTTTTT